Reported below is one T cell receptor beta chain. Its antigen is not known. This entry belongs to a study of T-cell memory formation after mild COVID-19. Study-level background: The study found TCR clusters largely donor specific.

The CDR3 covers 13 residues. V lost 4 bases and J 8 bases, leaving 12 bases between the germline ends. Germline CDR1 and CDR2: SGHAT and FQNNGV. Overall study results and limits: Among contracting clones, CD4+ were mainly CM/EM and CD8+ enriched in EMRA. Day 15 to 85 contractors were CD4/CD8 balanced; later expanders leaned CD4+.

5'RACE primed from the constant segment yielded TCR alpha and TCR beta cDNA libraries bearing sample barcodes and UMIs. Via MiXCR, TCRdb re-called the 5' RACE reads, giving one row per CDR3 protein. This sample has under 600,000 distinct CDR3 sequences, with about a fifth found just once. The chain links TRBV11-2 to TRBJ2-1; possibly TRBD1 for D (6 bases). This clonotype was sampled from an adult woman who had mild COVID-19 (a few samples of this study predate the infection). Cell type and time point are not known. Sequencing was performed on PBMCs or a T cell subset sorted from them (not recorded which). DNA for the CDR3: TGTGCCAGCAGCTATCGACACAGGGATGAGCAGTTCTTC. Its protein is CASSYRHRDEQFF.